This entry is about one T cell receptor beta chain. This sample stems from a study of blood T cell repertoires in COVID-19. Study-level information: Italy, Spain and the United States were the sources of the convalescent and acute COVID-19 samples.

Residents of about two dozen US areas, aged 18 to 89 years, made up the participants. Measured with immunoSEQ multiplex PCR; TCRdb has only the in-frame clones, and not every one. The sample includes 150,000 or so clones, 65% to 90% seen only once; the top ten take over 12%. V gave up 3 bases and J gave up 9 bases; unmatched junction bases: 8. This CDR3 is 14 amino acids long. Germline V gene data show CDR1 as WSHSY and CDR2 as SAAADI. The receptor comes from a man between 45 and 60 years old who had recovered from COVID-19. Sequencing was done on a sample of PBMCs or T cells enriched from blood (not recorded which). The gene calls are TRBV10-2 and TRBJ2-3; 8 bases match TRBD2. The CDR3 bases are TGCGCCAGCAGTGAACAGACTAGCGCTTCAACGCAGTATTTT. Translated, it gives CASSEQTSASTQYF.